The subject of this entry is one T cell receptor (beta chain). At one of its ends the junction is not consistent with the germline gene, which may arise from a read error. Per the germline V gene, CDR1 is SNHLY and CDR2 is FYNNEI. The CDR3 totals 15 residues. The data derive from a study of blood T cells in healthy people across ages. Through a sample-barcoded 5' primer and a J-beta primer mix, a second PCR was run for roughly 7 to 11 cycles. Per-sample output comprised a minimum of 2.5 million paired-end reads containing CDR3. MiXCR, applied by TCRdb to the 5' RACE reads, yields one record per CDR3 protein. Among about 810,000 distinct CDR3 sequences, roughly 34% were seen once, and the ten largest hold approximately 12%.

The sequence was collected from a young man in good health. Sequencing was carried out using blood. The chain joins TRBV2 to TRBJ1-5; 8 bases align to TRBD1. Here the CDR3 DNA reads TGTGCCAGCAGTGAGAGGCAGGGGGCCAATGAGCCCCAGCATTTT. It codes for CASSERQGANEPQHF. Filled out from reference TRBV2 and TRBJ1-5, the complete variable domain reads EPEVTQTPSHQVTQMGQEVILRCVPISNHLYFYWYRQILGQKVEFLVSFYNNEISEKSEIFDDQFSVERPDGSNFTLKIRSTKLEDSAMYFCASSERQGANEPQHFGDGTRLSIL.